These 5 T cell receptor beta chains share one sample of origin, sequenced in a study of T cell responses to AZD1222 COVID-19 vaccine. Sequenced by immunoSEQ multiplex PCR; TCRdb stores in-frame clones only, minus some. The data contain more than 100,000 clones, nearly 90% of them seen just once; the ten biggest clones take up less than 4.5%. The starting material was peripheral blood, obtained on day 0 of AZD1222 vaccination. These receptors were collected from an adult in good health.

CDR3: CASSVGDWGGENTEAFF. The DNA of the CDR3 is TGTGCCAGCAGCGTAGGGGATTGGGGGGGCGAGAACACTGAAGCTTTCTTT. V gene TRBV9 combines with J gene TRBJ1-1; D is possibly TRBD1 (6 bases). V was pared by 0 bases and J by 1 base, with 16 bases between. This CDR3 has 17 residues. Germline V CDR1 and CDR2: SGDLS, YYNGEE.

V usage is TRBV6-5 and J usage is TRBJ2-5; the match to TRBD2 covers 9 bases. Unmatched junction bases numbered 3, after V lost 2 bases and J lost 2 bases. The V gene's germline CDR1 is MNHEY and CDR2 SVGAGI. The CDR3 consists of 15 residues. The CDR3 sequence is CASSYALAGQETQYF. CDR3 bases: TGTGCCAGCAGTTACGCGCTAGCGGGGCAAGAGACCCAGTACTTC.

The V call is TRBV10-3, the J call TRBJ1-5; D remains unclear. The V gene lost 2 bases and the J gene lost 0 bases, with 8 bases spanning the gap. The CDR3 length is 15 residues. CDR1 is ENHRY, CDR2 SYGVKD, per germline. CDR3 sequence: CAISEGLSSNQPQHF. CDR3 DNA sequence: TGTGCCATCAGTGAGGGGCTGTCTAGCAATCAGCCCCAGCATTTT.

The chain has TRBV7-8 and TRBJ2-7; D gene uncertain. Germline CDR1 SGHVS, CDR2 FQNEAQ. The CDR3 has 13 amino acids. Trimming cost V 1 base and J 7 bases, with 11 bases left between them. The CDR3 is CASSLVSWGEQYF. Here the CDR3 DNA reads TGTGCCAGCAGCTTAGTAAGCTGGGGAGAGCAGTACTTC.

The V gene is TRBV6-1, the J gene TRBJ2-3; D remains unclear. The CDR3 length is 15 residues. The V gene's germline CDR1 is MNHNS and CDR2 SASEGT. The V end lost 3 bases, the J end lost 5 bases, and 15 bases lay between the germline ends. CDR3 sequence (DNA): TGTGCCAGCAGTGACCCCCAGAGGTTAGGAGATACGCAGTATTTT. Translating gives CASSDPQRLGDTQYF.